Listed below are T cell receptor beta chains from one sample, sequenced in a study of OX40 agonist ivuxolimab in advanced cancers. Clones were sequenced by immunoSEQ multiplex PCR, and TCRdb holds only the in-frame ones, with some missing. The data show under 90,000 clones, approximately 94% seen once. Specimen: CD4+ or CD8+ T cells sorted from blood, collected in a trial of the OX40 agonist ivuxolimab. The receptor source for this set is an adult with an advanced solid tumor such as melanoma, head and neck, liver or kidney cancer. The CDR3 runs from the conserved cysteine through the conserved F or W. The order of the fields is CDR3 protein, CDR3 DNA, D gene, clone size, J gene, V gene. D genes are given only for firm matches. Clone size appears in some rows only: once, few, many, or a class for an expanded clone.

CASSFGTGVGNTIYF	TGTGCCAGCAGCTTCGGGACAGGGGTAGGAAACACCATATATTTT	TRBD1	once	TRBJ1-3	TRBV5-6
CASSLFIWGDRGNTEAFF	TGTGCCAGCAGTTTATTTATCTGGGGTGACAGGGGGAACACTGAAGCTTTCTTT	TRBD1	once	TRBJ1-1	TRBV28
CASSPTPLREQYF	TGCGCCAGCAGCCCGACCCCCTTAAGGGAGCAGTACTTC	-	-	TRBJ2-7	TRBV4-3
CASTLTGVSNQPQHF	TGTGCCAGCACTTTAACAGGGGTGAGCAATCAGCCCCAGCATTTT	TRBD1	-	TRBJ1-5	TRBV6-6
CASSFWSAYEQYF	TGTGCCAGCAGCTTCTGGTCGGCCTACGAGCAGTACTTC	-	-	TRBJ2-7	TRBV5-6
CASSSGQGGTGELFF	TGTGCCAGCAGTTCGGGACAGGGCGGGACCGGGGAGCTGTTTTTT	TRBD1	-	TRBJ2-2	TRBV5-4
CATSPEGGRTYNEQFF	TGTGCCACCAGCCCTGAGGGGGGTAGGACCTACAATGAGCAGTTCTTC	-	-	TRBJ2-1	TRBV15
CASTPGGGGGTEAFF	TGTGCCAGCACCCCAGGAGGGGGGGGAGGCACTGAAGCTTTCTTT	-	-	TRBJ1-1	TRBV27
CASRPTGSTDTQYF	TGTGCCAGCCGCCCCACGGGGAGCACAGATACGCAGTATTTT	-	-	TRBJ2-3	TRBV2
CASSFSGGVGDTQYF	TGTGCCAGCAGTTTTAGCGGGGGGGTTGGAGATACGCAGTATTTT	TRBD2	-	TRBJ2-3	TRBV9
CASSLAGQMNTEAFF	TGTGCCAGCAGTTTAGCGGGACAGATGAACACTGAAGCTTTCTTT	TRBD1	-	TRBJ1-1	TRBV27
CASSPGGTMSYNEQFF	TGTGCCAGTAGTCCGGGCGGGACGATGTCCTACAATGAGCAGTTCTTC	-	-	TRBJ2-1	TRBV19
CASSDEPKGSGANVLTF	TGCGCCAGCAGCGATGAACCCAAAGGTTCTGGGGCCAACGTCCTGACTTTC	-	-	TRBJ2-6	TRBV5-1
CASRAGTNNQPQHF	TGTGCCAGCAGGGCCGGGACGAACAATCAGCCCCAGCATTTT	-	-	TRBJ1-5	TRBV6-1
CASSIGDRYSNQPQHF	TGTGCCAGTAGTATTGGGGACAGATATAGCAATCAGCCCCAGCATTTT	TRBD1	-	TRBJ1-5	TRBV19
CASSQGTGIRNQPQHF	TGCGCCAGCAGCCAGGGAACAGGTATCCGAAATCAGCCCCAGCATTTT	-	once	TRBJ1-5	TRBV4-3
CASSDRAAGGPYEQYF	TGTGCCAGCAGTGATCGGGCAGCGGGAGGGCCCTACGAGCAGTACTTC	TRBD2	-	TRBJ2-7	TRBV2
CASSQLIQGFENIQYF	TGCGCCAGCAGCCAATTAATACAGGGGTTCGAAAACATTCAGTACTTC	TRBD1	-	TRBJ2-4	TRBV4-1
CASSEFQGRETQYF	TGTGCCAGCAGCGAATTTCAGGGAAGGGAGACCCAGTACTTC	-	-	TRBJ2-5	TRBV7-9
CASSLGQGSNQPQHF	TGTGCCAGCAGTTTAGGGCAGGGTAGCAATCAGCCCCAGCATTTT	-	-	TRBJ1-5	TRBV27
CASSLPGRPYEQYF	TGCGCCAGCAGCTTGCCGGGACGGCCCTACGAGCAGTACTTC	-	once	TRBJ2-7	TRBV5-1
CASRALNYGYTF	TGTGCCAGCAGAGCCCTAAACTATGGCTACACCTTC	-	-	TRBJ1-2	TRBV6-1